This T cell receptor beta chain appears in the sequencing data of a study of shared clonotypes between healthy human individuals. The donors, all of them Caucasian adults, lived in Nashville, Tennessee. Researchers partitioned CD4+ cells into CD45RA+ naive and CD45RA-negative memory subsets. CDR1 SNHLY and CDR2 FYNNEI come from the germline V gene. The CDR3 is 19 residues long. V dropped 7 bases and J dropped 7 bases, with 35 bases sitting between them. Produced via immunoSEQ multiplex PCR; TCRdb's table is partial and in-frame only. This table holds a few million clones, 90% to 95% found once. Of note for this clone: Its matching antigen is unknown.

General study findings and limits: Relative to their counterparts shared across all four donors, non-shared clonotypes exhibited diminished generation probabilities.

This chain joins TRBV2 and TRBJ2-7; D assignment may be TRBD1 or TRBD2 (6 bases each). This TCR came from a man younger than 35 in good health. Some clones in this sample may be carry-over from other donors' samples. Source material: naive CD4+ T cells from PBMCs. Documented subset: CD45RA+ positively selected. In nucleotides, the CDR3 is TGTGCCAGCACCACAGTGGAGGGGGTAAAGGGTGGATCGTCACGGGAGCAGTACTTC. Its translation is CASTTVEGVKGGSSREQYF.